This T cell receptor beta chain appears in the sequencing data of a study of cytomegalovirus exposure and HLA in healthy donors. From the roughly 120-subject validation cohort, which was separate from the roughly 610-subject first cohort, the donors were drawn. CDR3 length: 13 amino acids. CDR1 and CDR2 from the germline V gene are PRHDT and FYEKMQ (reference sequence). To note about this clone: The junction departs from germline at one end; a sequencing error may be responsible.

Clones were sequenced by immunoSEQ multiplex PCR, and TCRdb holds only the in-frame ones, with some missing. The repertoire includes 250,000 to 300,000 clones, about 86% of them detected once, and 1% sits in the top ten. The source is a woman aged 18-30 years in good health and CMV-seronegative. Sequenced: PBMCs. J is TRBJ2-7 and V is TRBV13; D might be TRBD2 (5 bases). The CDR3 reads CASSFGKDPTIPF. The CDR3 region has the DNA TGTGCCAGCAGCTTTGGCAAGGACCCGACTATTCCCTTC.